This T cell receptor (beta chain) was profiled in a study of shared clonotypes between healthy human individuals. Libraries were prepared by immunoSEQ multiplex PCR; TCRdb keeps only in-frame clonotypes and omits some of them. The data hold a few hundred thousand clones, with around two thirds observed a single time. Trimming removed 5 bases from V and 2 bases from J; junction bases left unmatched: 6. The V gene's germline CDR1 is MNHEY and CDR2 SMNVEV (reference sequence). This CDR3 is built from 15 residues. Sequencing input: memory CD4+ T cells sorted from blood. Subset denoted: CD45RA-negative fraction. The chain is built from TRBV27 and TRBJ1-5; the match to TRBD1 covers 7 bases. The sequence derives from a man aged 25 to 45 in good health. The CDR3 nucleotides are TGTGCCAGCAGTCGCAACAGGGGTGGCAATCAGCCCCAGCATTTT. Translating it yields CASSRNRGGNQPQHF.